This T cell receptor beta chain is from a study of blood T cell repertoires in COVID-19. The V and J ends lost 6 bases and 3 bases, in that order; junction bases with no gene match: 3. The CDR3 spans 14 residues. CDR1 and CDR2 (germline): WSHSY, SAAADI. Assay: immunoSEQ multiplex PCR; the TCRdb copy retains only in-frame clones and omits some. This sample yields approximately 260,000 clones, of which about nine tenths are seen a single time; about 6.9% belongs to the top ten. The clonotype comes from a woman in her 30s with acute COVID-19. Specimen: PBMCs or T cells enriched from blood (not recorded which). The chain couples TRBV10-2 to TRBJ2-2; 8 bases agree with TRBD1. CDR3 amino acids: CASRAGGDTGELFF. Written as DNA, the CDR3 is TGCGCCAGCAGAGCAGGGGGCGACACCGGGGAGCTGTTTTTT.